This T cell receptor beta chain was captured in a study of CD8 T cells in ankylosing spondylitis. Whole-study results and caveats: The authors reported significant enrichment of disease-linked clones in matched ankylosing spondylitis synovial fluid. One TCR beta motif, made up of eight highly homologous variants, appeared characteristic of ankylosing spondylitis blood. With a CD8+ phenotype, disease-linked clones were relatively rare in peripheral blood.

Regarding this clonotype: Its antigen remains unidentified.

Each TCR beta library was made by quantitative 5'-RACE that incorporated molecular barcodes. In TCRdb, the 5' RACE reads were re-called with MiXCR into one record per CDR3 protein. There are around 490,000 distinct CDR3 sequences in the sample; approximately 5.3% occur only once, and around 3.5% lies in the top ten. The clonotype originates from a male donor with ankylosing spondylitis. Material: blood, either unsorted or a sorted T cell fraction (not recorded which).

The CDR3 DNA follows: TGCGCCAGCAGCCAAGATGCCAGGTTCCCTCTCCAGCAGTACTTC. Translating gives CASSQDARFPLQQYF. The rearrangement joins TRBV4-1 to TRBJ2-7; D is unresolved. CDR1 is MGHRA and CDR2 is YSYEKL in the germline V gene. CDR3 length: 15 amino acids. The V end lost 0 bases, the J end lost 8 bases, and 17 bases lay between the germline ends.